This T cell receptor (beta chain) came from a study of cytomegalovirus exposure and HLA in healthy donors. Regarding the study as a whole: Evidence from a later analysis indicated that most CMV-associated TCR beta chains looked HLA-restricted. The analysis excluded some indistinguishable V segments, including TRBV6-2 and TRBV6-3. A missense DCLRE1C variant was associated with V- and J-gene trimming of TCR beta chains in a later analysis, and an independent cohort replicated the association. TCR beta sequences reportedly predicted the HLA-A and HLA-B alleles of most subjects accurately.

Primers: 60 Vbeta forward and 13 Jbeta reverse. Generated by immunoSEQ multiplex PCR, the TCRdb table keeps only in-frame clones and is missing some. The repertoire includes over 85,000 clones, around 80% of them detected once, and around an eighth sits in the top ten. The CDR3 sequence is 12 residues long. Trimming removed 5 bases from V and 3 bases from J, with 8 bases in between. Per the germline V gene, CDR1 is SEHNR and CDR2 is FQNEAQ (reference sequence). Of note for this clone: Its target is not known.

This sequence was found in a man aged 25-40 years in good health and CMV-seropositive. The V and J genes are TRBV7-9 and TRBJ2-7; D is perhaps TRBD2 (5 bases). Sequencing used PBMCs. CDR3 region: CASSPDYYEQYF. The DNA of the CDR3 is TGTGCCAGCAGCCCTGACTACTACGAGCAGTACTTC.